This TCR beta chain was sequenced for a study of response to subunit inactivated influenza vaccine. This CDR3 region has 13 residues. V lost 4 bases, J lost 8 bases, and 6 bases stayed unmatched. Germline V gene data show CDR1 as SGHRS and CDR2 as YFSETQ. TCRdb re-called the RT-PCR reads with MiXCR, one entry per CDR3 protein. The sample has more than 250,000 distinct CDR3 sequences, around a fifth seen once. This clonotype came up many times. The receptor was derived from a man between 50 and 70 years old who received an inactivated influenza vaccine. This sequence joins TRBV5-1 and TRBJ1-3; TRBD1 agrees at 7 bases. The sequenced sample was PBMCs from blood, obtained 21 months after vaccination. The CDR3 region has the DNA TGCGCCAGCAGCATCGACAGGGAGGACACCATATATTTT. This sequence encodes CASSIDREDTIYF.